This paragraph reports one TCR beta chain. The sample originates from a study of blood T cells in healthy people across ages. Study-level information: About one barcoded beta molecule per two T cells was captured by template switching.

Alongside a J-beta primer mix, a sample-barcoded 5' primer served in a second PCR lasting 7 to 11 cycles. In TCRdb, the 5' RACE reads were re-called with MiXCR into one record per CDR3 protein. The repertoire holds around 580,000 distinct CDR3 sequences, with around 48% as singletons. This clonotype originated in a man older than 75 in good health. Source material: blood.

CDR3 amino acids: CASSSPRDSSYNEQYF. The CDR3 DNA sequence: TGTGCCAGCAGCTCTCCTCGGGACAGCTCCTACAATGAGCAGTACTTC. V gene TRBV7-2 combines with J gene TRBJ2-5, with TRBD1 identical over 7 bases. The CDR3 covers 16 residues. J was trimmed by 11 bases and V by 4 bases; bases with no gene match: 19. The V gene's germline CDR1 is SGHTA and CDR2 FQGNSA.